This TCR beta chain was identified during a study of identical twins. Overall study findings and caveats: Invariant T cells like MAIT and iNKT could partly confound the zero-insertion analyses.

This clonotype showed up just a few times. What it binds is unknown. Using its own MiXCR run on the 5' RACE reads, TCRdb lists one record per CDR3 protein. The sample shows 1.5 million to 2 million distinct CDR3 sequences, about 32% of them seen only once. Healthy Caucasians supplied all donations. The sequencing sample was made of cord blood. This receptor was obtained from a newborn girl in good health.

CDR3 in amino acids: CASSPLVVWQPQHF. The CDR3 DNA follows: TGTGCCAGCAGCCCTTTGGTAGTATGGCAGCCCCAGCATTTT. The J gene is TRBJ1-5, the V gene TRBV9; unclear D gene. Looked up from germline, CDR1 is SGDLS and CDR2 is YYNGEE. This CDR3 is 14 amino acids long. Trimming removed 4 bases from V and 7 bases from J, with 15 bases in between. The full variable domain, with the rest looked up from reference TRBV9 and TRBJ1-5, is DSGVTQTPKHLITATGQRVTLRCSPRSGDLSVYWYQQSLDQGLQFLIQYYNGEERAKGNILERFSAQQFPDLHSELNLSSLELGDSALYFCASSPLVVWQPQHFGDGTRLSIL.